The 17 T cell receptor beta chains presented below share a single source sample, sequenced in a study of shared T cell receptors in the human thymus. Sequencing was performed with immunoSEQ multiplex PCR; in TCRdb, only in-frame clones are kept and a portion is missing. The sample lists roughly 700,000 clones, 85% to 90% occurring once. These data were also reused for a study on human thymus T cells.

Sequenced input: thymocytes. The source of these receptors is a boy under three years old with a congenital heart defect.

The sample holds one count of this clone. The CDR3 region is CASSLKTTGPPGYEQYF. The DNA for the CDR3 is TGTGCCAGCAGCTTAAAAACGACAGGGCCCCCCGGGTACGAGCAGTACTTC. The rearrangement links TRBV7-2 to TRBJ2-7; TRBD1 agrees at 7 bases. Germline CDR1 is SGHTA and CDR2 is FQGNSA. CDR3 length equals 17 residues. Trimming took 2 bases from V and 4 from J; bases not matched to a gene: 14.

V gene TRBV28 combines with J gene TRBJ1-3; TRBD1 matches at 8 bases. CDR1 is MDHEN and CDR2 is SYDVKM in the germline V gene. V lost 6 bases, J lost 5 bases, and 9 bases stayed unmatched. The CDR3 runs to 15 residues. The CDR3 is CASSRGQGRRNTIYF. In nucleotides, the CDR3 is TGTGCCAGCAGCCGAGGACAGGGCAGAAGAAACACCATATATTTT. The full variable domain, rest sourced from reference TRBV28 and TRBJ1-3, is DVKVTQSSRYLVKRTGEKVFLECVQDMDHENMFWYRQDPGLGLRLIYFSYDVKMKEKGDIPEGYSVSREKKERFSLILESASTNQTSMYLCASSRGQGRRNTIYFGEGSWLTVV.

This sequence joins TRBV7-2 and TRBJ1-2, with 10 bases identical to TRBD1. V was pared by 5 bases and J by 7 bases, with 13 bases of the junction left unmatched. The CDR3 is 16 amino acids. CDR1 is SGHTA and CDR2 is FQGNSA in the germline V gene. In DNA, the CDR3 is TGTGCCAGCAGCATCTCCACTGGGACAGGGGTCGGTGGCTACACCTTC. Translated, it gives CASSISTGTGVGGYTF.

The V and J genes are TRBV9 and TRBJ2-7; D not resolved. The CDR3 is made up of 15 amino acids. Trimming left V 0 bases short and J 5 bases short, with 15 bases between. Germline lookup yields CDR1 SGDLS and CDR2 YYNGEE. The CDR3 DNA follows: TGTGCCAGCAGCGTAGGTACAGTGCTTCTGAACGAGCAGTACTTC. As protein: CASSVGTVLLNEQYF. Combining the CDR3 with reference TRBV9 and TRBJ2-7 gives the whole variable domain DSGVTQTPKHLITATGQRVTLRCSPRSGDLSVYWYQQSLDQGLQFLIQYYNGEERAKGNILERFSAQQFPDLHSELNLSSLELGDSALYFCASSVGTVLLNEQYFGPGTRLTVT.

V gene TRBV4-3 combines with J gene TRBJ2-2, with a tentative D call TRBD1 (6 bases). Germline values: CDR1 LGHNA, CDR2 YSLEER. V lost 0 bases and J lost 5, with 22 bases in between. The CDR3 is 19 amino acids. CDR3 sequence reads: CASSQDGLWGPRGTGELFF. The CDR3 DNA reads as TGCGCCAGCAGCCAAGATGGATTATGGGGTCCGAGGGGGACCGGGGAGCTGTTTTTT.

The chain joins TRBV12-2 to TRBJ2-7; TRBD1 is the table's D call, not checked against the DNA. TRBV12-2 is a pseudogene locus. This CDR3 has 15 residues. In DNA, the CDR3 is TGTGCAAGTCGCTTTCGGGACAGGGGACGCCCACGGCAGTACTTC. It translates to CASRFRDRGRPRQYF.

A few counts support this clone. This chain joins TRBV7-6 and TRBJ2-3; the match to TRBD2 covers 10 bases. Germline V gene sequence: CDR1 SGHVS, CDR2 FNYEAQ. V gave up 1 base and J gave up 4 bases; unmatched junction bases: 8. This CDR3 spans 17 amino acids. CDR3 DNA: TGTGCCAGCAGCTTAGGGACCCTAGCGGGAGAGTCAGATACGCAGTATTTT. As protein: CASSLGTLAGESDTQYF.

V gene TRBV7-8 combines with J gene TRBJ2-5; a weak D match, TRBD2 (5 bases). Germline V CDR1 and CDR2: SGHVS, FQNEAQ. There are 13 residues in the CDR3. Trimming removed 3 bases from V and 5 bases from J, with 10 bases in between. The CDR3 sequence is CASSFSRRETQYF. As DNA, the CDR3 is TGTGCCAGCAGCTTCTCTAGGAGGGAGACCCAGTACTTC.

The chain links TRBV4-1 to TRBJ1-2; D gene uncertain. The CDR3 loop spans 15 amino acids. CDR1 and CDR2 from the germline V gene are MGHRA and YSYEKL. Trimming left V 3 bases short and J 0 bases short, with 11 bases between. DNA for the CDR3: TGCGCCAGCAGCCAGCGGGCCAGCTCTAACTATGGCTACACCTTC. Translated: CASSQRASSNYGYTF.

The V call is TRBV5-6, the J call TRBJ2-5; no reliable D call. This CDR3 region has 13 residues. Trimming took 6 bases from V and 2 from J, leaving 11 bases between them. Germline V gene lookup returns CDR1 SGHDT and CDR2 YYEEEE. CDR3 protein: CASTADSQETQYF. CDR3 bases: TGTGCCAGCACGGCGGATTCACAAGAGACCCAGTACTTC.

The chain recombines TRBV7-7 with TRBJ2-5; D may be TRBD2 (5 bases). The germline V gene has CDR1 SSHAT and CDR2 FNYEAQ (reference sequence). The CDR3 sequence is 16 residues long. Deletions cut 5 bases from V and 5 bases from J, with 21 bases between. The CDR3 here is CASSPGSGSPRETQYF. The CDR3 DNA follows: TGTGCCAGCAGCCCAGGCTCGGGGTCCCCAAGGGAGACCCAGTACTTC.

In this sample, this clone turned up once. This chain links TRBV14 with TRBJ2-3, with 10 bases aligning to TRBD2. V dropped 1 base and J dropped 0; count of bases not matched to a gene: 4. Germline V lookup: CDR1 SGHDN, CDR2 FVKESK. The CDR3 extends over 17 amino acids. Here the CDR3 DNA reads TGTGCCAGCAGCCAAGGGCTAGCGGGGGTTAGCACAGATACGCAGTATTTT. Its translation is CASSQGLAGVSTDTQYF. The entire variable domain, with the rest obtained from reference TRBV14 and TRBJ2-3, is as follows: EAGVTQFPSHSVIEKGQTVTLRCDPISGHDNLYWYRRVMGKEIKFLLHFVKESKQDESGMPNNRFLAERTGGTYSTLKVQPAELEDSGVYFCASSQGLAGVSTDTQYFGPGTRLTVL.

V and J are TRBV11-3 and TRBJ2-2, with 7 positions matching TRBD1. The CDR3 extends over 16 amino acids. Germline lookup yields CDR1 SGHNT and CDR2 YENEEA. Germline trimming cut 5 bases from V and 6 bases from J; bases unmatched to any gene: 12. The CDR3 is CASSHRPTGIPGELFF. In DNA, the CDR3 is TGTGCCAGCAGCCACCGTCCGACAGGGATCCCCGGGGAGCTGTTTTTT.

V is TRBV28 and J is TRBJ2-5; D is possibly TRBD2 (6 bases). Trimming stripped 5 bases from V and 1 base from J, with 11 bases between. Germline values: CDR1 MDHEN, CDR2 SYDVKM. This CDR3 comprises 14 residues. The CDR3 protein is CASSHRGAQETQYF. The DNA of the CDR3 is TGTGCCAGCAGTCATCGCGGGGCCCAAGAGACCCAGTACTTC.

This chain joins TRBV7-3 and TRBJ2-5; 11 bases are a match to TRBD2. The CDR3 spans 15 residues. V lost 2 bases to trimming and J lost 5 bases; unmatched junction nucleotides: 4. In germline, CDR1 is SGHTA, CDR2 FQGTGA. Here the CDR3 DNA reads TGTGCCAGCAGCTTAGGGACTAGCGGTGCTGAGACCCAGTACTTC. Translation gives CASSLGTSGAETQYF.

This rearrangement joins TRBV5-4 to TRBJ2-5; maybe TRBD2 (6 bases). Trimming pared 4 bases from V and 7 bases from J, leaving 17 bases between. Germline assignment: CDR1 SGHNT and CDR2 YYREEE (reference sequence). The CDR3 covers 14 residues. CDR3 sequence (DNA): TGTGCCAGCAGCCCTCAGACGGGAGTGGGGACCCAGTACTTC. Protein sequence: CASSPQTGVGTQYF.

This chain uses TRBV6-1 with TRBJ1-1; a weak D match, TRBD1 (6 bases). The CDR3 is 13 amino acids. From germline, CDR1 is MNHNS and CDR2 SASEGT. Trimming shortened V by 7 bases and J by 2 bases, and 11 bases separated the two germline ends. This CDR3 reads CASISRGNTEAFF. CDR3 DNA sequence: TGTGCCAGCATTTCCAGGGGTAACACTGAAGCTTTCTTT.